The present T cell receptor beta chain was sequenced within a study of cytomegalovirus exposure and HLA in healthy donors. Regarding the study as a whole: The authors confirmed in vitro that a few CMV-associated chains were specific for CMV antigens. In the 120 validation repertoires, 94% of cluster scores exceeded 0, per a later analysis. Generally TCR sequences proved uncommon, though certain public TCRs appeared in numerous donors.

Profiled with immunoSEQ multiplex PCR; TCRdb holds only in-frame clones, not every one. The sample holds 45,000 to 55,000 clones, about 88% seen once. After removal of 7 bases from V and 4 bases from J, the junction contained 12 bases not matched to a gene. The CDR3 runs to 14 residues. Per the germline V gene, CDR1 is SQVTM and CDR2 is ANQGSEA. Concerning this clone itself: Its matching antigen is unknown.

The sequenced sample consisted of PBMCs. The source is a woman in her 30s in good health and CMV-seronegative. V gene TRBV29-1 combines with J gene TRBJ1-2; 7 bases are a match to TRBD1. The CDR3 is CSAAGQVPSYGYTF. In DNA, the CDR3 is TGCAGCGCCGCAGGACAGGTGCCTTCCTATGGCTACACCTTC.